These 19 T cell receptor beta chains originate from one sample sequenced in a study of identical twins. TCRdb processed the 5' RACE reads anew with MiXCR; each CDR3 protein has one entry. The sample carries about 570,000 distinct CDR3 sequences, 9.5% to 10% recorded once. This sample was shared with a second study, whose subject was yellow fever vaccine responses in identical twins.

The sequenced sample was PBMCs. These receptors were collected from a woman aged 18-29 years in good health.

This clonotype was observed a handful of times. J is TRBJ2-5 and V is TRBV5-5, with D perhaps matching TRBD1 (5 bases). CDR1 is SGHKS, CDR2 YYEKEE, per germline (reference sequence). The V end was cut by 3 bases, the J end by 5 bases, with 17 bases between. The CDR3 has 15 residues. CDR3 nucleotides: TGTGCCAGCAGCTCCCGGATCGGCAGGGATGAGACCCAGTACTTC. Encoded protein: CASSSRIGRDETQYF.

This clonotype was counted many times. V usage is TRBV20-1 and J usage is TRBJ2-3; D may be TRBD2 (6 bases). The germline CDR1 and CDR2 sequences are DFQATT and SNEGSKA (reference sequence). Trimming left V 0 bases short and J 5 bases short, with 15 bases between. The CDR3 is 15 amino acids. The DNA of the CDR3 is TGCAGTGCTAGAGATCAGACGTTGGGACTAGATACGCAGTATTTT. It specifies CSARDQTLGLDTQYF.

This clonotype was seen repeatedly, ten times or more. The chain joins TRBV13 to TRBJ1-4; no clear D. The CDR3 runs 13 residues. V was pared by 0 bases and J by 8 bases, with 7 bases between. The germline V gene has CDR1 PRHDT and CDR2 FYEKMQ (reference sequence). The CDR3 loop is CASSLGNQEKLFF. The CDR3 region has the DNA TGTGCCAGCAGCTTAGGCAACCAGGAAAAACTGTTTTTT.

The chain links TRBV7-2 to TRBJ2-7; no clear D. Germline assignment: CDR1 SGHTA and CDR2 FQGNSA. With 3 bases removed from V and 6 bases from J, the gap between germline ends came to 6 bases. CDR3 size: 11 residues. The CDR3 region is CASSFEREQYF. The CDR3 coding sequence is TGTGCCAGCAGCTTCGAGCGCGAGCAGTACTTC. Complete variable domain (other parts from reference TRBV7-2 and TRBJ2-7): GAGVSQSPSNKVTEKGKDVELRCDPISGHTALYWYRQSLGQGLEFLIYFQGNSAPDKSGLPSDRFSAERTGGSVSTLTIQRTQQEDSAVYLCASSFEREQYFGPGTRLTVT.

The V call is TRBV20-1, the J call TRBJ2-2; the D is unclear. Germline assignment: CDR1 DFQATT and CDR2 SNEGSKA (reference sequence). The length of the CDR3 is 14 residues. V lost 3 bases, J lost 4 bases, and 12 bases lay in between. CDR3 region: CSASYGRSTGELFF. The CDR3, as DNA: TGCAGTGCTAGTTATGGGCGTAGCACCGGGGAGCTGTTTTTT.

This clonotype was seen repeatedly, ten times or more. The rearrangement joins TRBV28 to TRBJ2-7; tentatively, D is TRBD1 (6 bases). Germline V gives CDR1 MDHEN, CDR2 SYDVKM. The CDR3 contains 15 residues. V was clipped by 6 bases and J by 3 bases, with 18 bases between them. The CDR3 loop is CASRRNPDRVYEQYF. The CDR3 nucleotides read TGTGCCAGCAGAAGGAACCCGGACAGAGTCTACGAGCAGTACTTC.

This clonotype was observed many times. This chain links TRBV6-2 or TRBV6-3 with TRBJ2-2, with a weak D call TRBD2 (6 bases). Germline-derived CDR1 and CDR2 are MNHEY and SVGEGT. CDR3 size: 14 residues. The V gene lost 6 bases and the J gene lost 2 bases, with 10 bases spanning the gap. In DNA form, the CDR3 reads TGTGCCAGCAGAAGGGACTTAAACACCGGGGAGCTGTTTTTT. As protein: CASRRDLNTGELFF.

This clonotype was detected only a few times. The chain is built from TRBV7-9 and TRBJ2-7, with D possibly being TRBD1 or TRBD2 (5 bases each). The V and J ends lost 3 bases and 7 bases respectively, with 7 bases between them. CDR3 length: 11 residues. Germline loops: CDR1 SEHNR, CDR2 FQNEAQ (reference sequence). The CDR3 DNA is TGTGCCAGCAGCTTCGAGGGGGAGCAGTACTTC. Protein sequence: CASSFEGEQYF.

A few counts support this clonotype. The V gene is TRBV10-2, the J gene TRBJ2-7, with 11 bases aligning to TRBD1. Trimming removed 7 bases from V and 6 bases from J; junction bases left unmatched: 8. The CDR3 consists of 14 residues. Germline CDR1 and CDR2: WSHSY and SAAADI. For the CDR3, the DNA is TGCGCCAGCACGGGACAGGGGGTCGTCGGCGAGCAGTACTTC. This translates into CASTGQGVVGEQYF.

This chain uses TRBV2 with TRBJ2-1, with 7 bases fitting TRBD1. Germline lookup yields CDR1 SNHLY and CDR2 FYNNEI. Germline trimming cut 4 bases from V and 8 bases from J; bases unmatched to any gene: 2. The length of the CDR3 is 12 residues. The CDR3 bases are TGTGCCAGCAGTGGAGGGGGCGATGAGCAGTTCTTC. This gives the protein CASSGGGDEQFF.

DNA for the CDR3: TGTGCCAGCAGCTTGGCCTTATCTCTTTCCTACGAGCAGTACTTC. Translating it yields CASSLALSLSYEQYF. The rearrangement joins TRBV5-5 to TRBJ2-7; no reliable D call. Deletions cut 0 bases from V and 1 base from J, with 11 bases between. The CDR3 is made up of 15 amino acids. Per the germline V gene, CDR1 is SGHKS and CDR2 is YYEKEE (reference sequence).

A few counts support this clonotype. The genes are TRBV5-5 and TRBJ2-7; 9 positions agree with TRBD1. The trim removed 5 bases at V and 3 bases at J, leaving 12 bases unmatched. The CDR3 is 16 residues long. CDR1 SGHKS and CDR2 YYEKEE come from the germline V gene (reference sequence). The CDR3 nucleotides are TGTGCCAGCAGTTTCCTTTGGGGACAGGGTTACTACGAGCAGTACTTC. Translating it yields CASSFLWGQGYYEQYF.

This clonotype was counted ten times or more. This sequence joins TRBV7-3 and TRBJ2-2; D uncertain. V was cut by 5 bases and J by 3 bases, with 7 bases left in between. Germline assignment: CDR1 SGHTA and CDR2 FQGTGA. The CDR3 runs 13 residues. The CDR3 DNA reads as TGTGCCAGCAGCCTCCCGGACACCGGGGAGCTGTTTTTT. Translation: CASSLPDTGELFF.

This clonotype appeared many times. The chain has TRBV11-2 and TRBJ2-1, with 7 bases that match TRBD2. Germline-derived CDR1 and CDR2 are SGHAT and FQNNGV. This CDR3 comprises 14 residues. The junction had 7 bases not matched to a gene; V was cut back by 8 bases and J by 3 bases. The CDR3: CASRGQRDYNEQFF. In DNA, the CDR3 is TGTGCCAGCCGGGGCCAGCGGGACTACAATGAGCAGTTCTTC.

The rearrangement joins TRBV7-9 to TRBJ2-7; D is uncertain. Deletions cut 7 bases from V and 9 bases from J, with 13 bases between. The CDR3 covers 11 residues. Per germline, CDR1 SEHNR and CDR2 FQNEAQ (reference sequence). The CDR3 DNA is TGTGCCAGCACACTCTCAACGGGGCAGTACTTC. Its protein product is CASTLSTGQYF.

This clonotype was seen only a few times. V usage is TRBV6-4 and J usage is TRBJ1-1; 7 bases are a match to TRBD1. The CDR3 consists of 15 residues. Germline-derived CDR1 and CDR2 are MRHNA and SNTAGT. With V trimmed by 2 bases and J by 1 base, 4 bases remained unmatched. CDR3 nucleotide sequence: TGTGCCAGCAGTGACATGGCAGGGGGGAACACTGAAGCTTTCTTT. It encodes CASSDMAGGNTEAFF.

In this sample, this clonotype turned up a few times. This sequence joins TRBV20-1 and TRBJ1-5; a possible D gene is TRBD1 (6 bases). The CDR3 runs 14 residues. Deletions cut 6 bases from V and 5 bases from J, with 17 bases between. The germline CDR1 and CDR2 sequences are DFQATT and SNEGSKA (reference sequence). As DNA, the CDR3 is TGCAGTGCAGAAGAGGGACAAGACTATCAGCCCCAGCATTTT. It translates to CSAEEGQDYQPQHF.

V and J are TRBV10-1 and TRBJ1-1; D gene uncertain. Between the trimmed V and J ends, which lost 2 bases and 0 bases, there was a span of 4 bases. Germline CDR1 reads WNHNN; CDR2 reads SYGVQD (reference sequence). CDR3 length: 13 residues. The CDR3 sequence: CASSENLNTEAFF. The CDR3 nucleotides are TGCGCCAGCAGTGAGAACTTGAACACTGAAGCTTTCTTT.

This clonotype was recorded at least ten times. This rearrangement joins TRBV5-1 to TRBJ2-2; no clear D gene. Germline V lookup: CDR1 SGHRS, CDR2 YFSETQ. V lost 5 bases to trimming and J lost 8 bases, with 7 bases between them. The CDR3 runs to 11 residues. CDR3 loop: CASSYLGELFF. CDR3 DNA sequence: TGCGCCAGCAGTTATTTAGGGGAGCTGTTTTTT.